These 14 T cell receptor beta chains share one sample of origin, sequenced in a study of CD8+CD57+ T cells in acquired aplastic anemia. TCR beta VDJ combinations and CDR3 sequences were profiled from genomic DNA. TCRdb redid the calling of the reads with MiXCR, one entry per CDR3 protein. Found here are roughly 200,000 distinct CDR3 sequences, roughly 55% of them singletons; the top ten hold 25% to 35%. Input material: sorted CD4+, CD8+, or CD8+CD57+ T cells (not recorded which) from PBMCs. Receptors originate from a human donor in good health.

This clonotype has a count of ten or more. CDR3: CASTPEGSSYEQYF. The CDR3 nucleotides read TGTGCCAGCACCCCCGAAGGATCCTCCTACGAGCAGTACTTC. The chain carries TRBV11-1 and TRBJ2-7; D ambiguous. The CDR3 spans 14 residues. Germline V lookup: CDR1 SGHAT, CDR2 FQDESV (reference sequence). V was shortened by 7 bases and J by 0 bases, with 13 bases between the two germline ends.

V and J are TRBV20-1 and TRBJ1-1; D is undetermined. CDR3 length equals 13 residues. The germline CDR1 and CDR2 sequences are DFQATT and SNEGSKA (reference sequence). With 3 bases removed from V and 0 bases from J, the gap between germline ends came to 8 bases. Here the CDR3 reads CSARANMNTEAFF. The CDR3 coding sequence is TGCAGTGCTAGGGCAAATATGAACACTGAAGCTTTCTTT.

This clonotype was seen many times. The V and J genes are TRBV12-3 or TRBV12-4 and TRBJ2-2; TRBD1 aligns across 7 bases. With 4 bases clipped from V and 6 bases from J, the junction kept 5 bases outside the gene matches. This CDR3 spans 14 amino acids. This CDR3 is CASSYTQGSGELFF. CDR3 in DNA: TGTGCCAGCAGTTACACACAGGGGTCCGGGGAGCTGTTTTTT.

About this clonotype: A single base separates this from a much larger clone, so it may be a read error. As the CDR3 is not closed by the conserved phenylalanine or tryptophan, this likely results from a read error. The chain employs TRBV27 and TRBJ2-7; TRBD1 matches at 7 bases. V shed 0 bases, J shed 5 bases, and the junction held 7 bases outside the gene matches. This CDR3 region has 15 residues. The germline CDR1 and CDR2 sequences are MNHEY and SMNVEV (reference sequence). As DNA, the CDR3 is TGTGCCAGCAGTTTATCTAGGGGACAGCTTAACGAGCAGTACTCC. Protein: CASSLSRGQLNEQYS.

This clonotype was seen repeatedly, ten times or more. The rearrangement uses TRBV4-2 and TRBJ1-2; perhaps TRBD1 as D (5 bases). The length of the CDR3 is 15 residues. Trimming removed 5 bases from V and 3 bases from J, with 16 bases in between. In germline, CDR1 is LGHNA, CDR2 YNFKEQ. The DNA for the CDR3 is TGTGCCAGCAGCTCCACCCTGGGGCGGGACTATGGCTACACCTTC. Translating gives CASSSTLGRDYGYTF.

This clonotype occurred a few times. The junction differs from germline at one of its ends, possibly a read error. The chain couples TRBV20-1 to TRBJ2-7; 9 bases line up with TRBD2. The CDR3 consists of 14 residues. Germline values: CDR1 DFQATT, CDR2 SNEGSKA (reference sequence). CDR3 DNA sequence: TGCAGTGCCAGAGGACTAGCGCCCCTCTACGAGCAGTACTTC. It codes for CSARGLAPLYEQYF.

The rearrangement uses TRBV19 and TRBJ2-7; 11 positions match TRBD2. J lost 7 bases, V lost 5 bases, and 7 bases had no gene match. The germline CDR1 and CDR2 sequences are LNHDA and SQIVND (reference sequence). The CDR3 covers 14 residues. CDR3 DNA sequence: TGTGCCAGTAGTTCCCCGGGACTAGCGGTTGAGCAGTACTTC. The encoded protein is CASSSPGLAVEQYF.

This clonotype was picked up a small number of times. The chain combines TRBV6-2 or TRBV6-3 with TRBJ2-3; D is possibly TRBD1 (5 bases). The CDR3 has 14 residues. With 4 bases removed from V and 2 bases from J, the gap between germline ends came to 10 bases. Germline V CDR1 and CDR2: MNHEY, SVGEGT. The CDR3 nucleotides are TGTGCCAGCAGTTTGACAGCTAACACAGATACGCAGTATTTT. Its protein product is CASSLTANTDTQYF.

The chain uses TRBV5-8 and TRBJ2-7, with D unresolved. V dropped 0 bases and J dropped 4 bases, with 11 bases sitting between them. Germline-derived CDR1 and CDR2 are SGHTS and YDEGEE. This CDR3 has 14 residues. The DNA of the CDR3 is TGTGCCAGCAGCTTGGGACCGGGTTGGTACGAGCAGTACTTC. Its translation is CASSLGPGWYEQYF.

The CDR3, as DNA: TGTGCCAGCTCACCGACCGGGACAGGGTACACCGGGGAGCTGTTTTTT. It yields the protein CASSPTGTGYTGELFF. The rearrangement links TRBV18 to TRBJ2-2, with 9 bases identical to TRBD1. The CDR3 runs to 16 residues. The ends lost 3 bases at V and 3 bases at J; junction bases unmatched: 5. The germline V gene encodes CDR1 KGHSH and CDR2 LQKENI.

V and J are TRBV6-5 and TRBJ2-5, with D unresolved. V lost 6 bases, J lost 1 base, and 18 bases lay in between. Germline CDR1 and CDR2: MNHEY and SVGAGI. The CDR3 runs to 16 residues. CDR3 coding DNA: TGTGCCAGCAGCTTAGTTCGGTCTAGTAGCCAAGAGACCCAGTACTTC. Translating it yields CASSLVRSSSQETQYF.

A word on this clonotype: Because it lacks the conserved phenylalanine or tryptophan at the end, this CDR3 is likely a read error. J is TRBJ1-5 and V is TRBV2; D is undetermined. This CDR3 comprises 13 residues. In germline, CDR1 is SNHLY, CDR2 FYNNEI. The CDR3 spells CASGLWSSQPQHS. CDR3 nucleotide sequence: TGTGCCAGCGGACTTTGGAGCAGTCAGCCCCAGCATTCT.

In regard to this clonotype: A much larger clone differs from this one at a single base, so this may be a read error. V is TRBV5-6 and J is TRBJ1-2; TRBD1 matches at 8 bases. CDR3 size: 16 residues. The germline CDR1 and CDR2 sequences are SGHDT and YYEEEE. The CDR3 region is CASSFQQDREIYGHTF. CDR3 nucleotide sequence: TGTGCCAGCAGCTTCCAACAGGACAGGGAGATCTATGGCCACACCTTC.

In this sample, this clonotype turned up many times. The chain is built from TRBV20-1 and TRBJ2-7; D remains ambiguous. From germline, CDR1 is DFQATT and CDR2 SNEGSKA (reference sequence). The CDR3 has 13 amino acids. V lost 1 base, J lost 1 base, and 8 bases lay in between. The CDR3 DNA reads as TGCAGTGCTAGAGGTTACGATTCCTACGAGCAGTACTTC. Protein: CSARGYDSYEQYF.